The rows below give T cell receptor beta chains drawn from one sample of a study of blood T cell repertoires in COVID-19. Profiled with immunoSEQ multiplex PCR; TCRdb holds only in-frame clones, not every one. The sample consists of about 210,000 clones, 75% to 90% of them appearing once. Sample: peripheral blood. The receptors come from a woman between 65 and 79 years old with COVID-19, enrolled during active disease. The CDR3 runs from the conserved cysteine through the conserved F or W. D genes are given only for firm matches. Clone size, where shown, is once, few, many, or a class for clones that have expanded.

D gene,J gene,clone size,V gene,CDR3 protein,CDR3 DNA
.,TRBJ2-2,.,TRBV11-2,CASSSRTAMNTGELFF,TGTGCCAGCAGCTCACGGACAGCTATGAACACCGGGGAGCTGTTTTTT
TRBD1,TRBJ1-3,few,TRBV5-4,CASSLDPGQSGNTIYF,TGTGCCAGCAGCTTGGATCCGGGACAGTCTGGAAACACCATATATTTT
.,TRBJ2-7,.,TRBV6-2/TRBV6-3,CASSYERSYEQYF,TGTGCCAGCAGTTACGAGCGTTCCTACGAGCAGTACTTC
.,TRBJ1-1,.,TRBV18,CASSEQRNTEAFF,TGTGCCAGCTCAGAACAGAGGAACACTGAAGCTTTCTTT
TRBD2,TRBJ2-2,.,TRBV5-6,CASSLDGLVNTGELFF,TGTGCCAGCAGCTTGGACGGACTAGTGAACACCGGGGAGCTGTTTTTT
.,TRBJ2-7,.,TRBV11-2,CASSSAYGTPGNEQYF,TGTGCCAGCAGTTCTGCCTATGGGACTCCCGGAAACGAGCAGTACTTC
TRBD1,TRBJ1-6,few,TRBV11-2,CASSLGLRTGNSPLHF,TGTGCCAGCAGCTTGGGATTGAGGACAGGGAATTCACCCCTCCACTTT
TRBD2,TRBJ2-1,.,TRBV27,CASRTLGLAASYNEQFF,TGTGCCAGCCGTACCTTAGGACTAGCGGCCTCCTACAATGAGCAGTTCTTC
.,TRBJ1-1,.,TRBV5-6,CASSLSQRDTAFF,TGTGCCAGCAGTTTGTCACAGAGGGATACAGCTTTCTTT
TRBD2,TRBJ2-7,.,TRBV30,CAWSNRRGRKGGRSSGEQYF,TGTGCCTGGAGTAATAGACGAGGTCGTAAGGGCGGGAGATCTTCCGGCGAGCAGTACTTC
.,TRBJ1-5,few,TRBV5-1,CASRSFPGGNQPQHF,TGCGCCAGCAGAAGTTTTCCCGGGGGCAATCAGCCCCAGCATTTT
TRBD1,TRBJ2-7,.,TRBV29-1,CSVETGFYEQYF,TGCAGCGTTGAGACAGGGTTCTACGAGCAGTACTTC
.,TRBJ2-3,.,TRBV5-1,CASSRGWAESTDTQYF,TGCGCCAGCAGCAGGGGCTGGGCGGAGAGCACAGATACGCAGTATTTT
.,TRBJ1-1,.,TRBV7-2,CASSLDRNTEAFF,TGTGCCAGCAGCTTAGATAGAAACACTGAAGCTTTCTTT
.,TRBJ2-2,.,TRBV27,CASSPFRQYLTGELFF,TGTGCCAGCAGTCCCTTCCGACAGTACCTCACCGGGGAGCTGTTTTTT
.,TRBJ1-5,.,TRBV28,CASSLNGNQPQHF,TGTGCCAGCAGTTTAAACGGGAATCAGCCCCAGCATTTT
.,TRBJ2-1,.,TRBV9,CASSDPRTIGNEQFF,TGTGCCAGCTCCGACCCCAGGACTATCGGAAATGAGCAGTTCTTC
TRBD2,TRBJ2-5,.,TRBV7-9,CASSRWTSGQETQYF,TGTGCCAGCAGCCGATGGACTAGCGGACAAGAGACCCAGTACTTC
.,TRBJ2-3,.,TRBV11-3,CASSLGASTDTQYF,TGTGCCAGCAGCTTAGGGGCAAGCACAGATACGCAGTATTTT
.,TRBJ1-4,.,TRBV6-5,CASSYTLGGVNEKLFF,TGTGCCAGCAGTTATACTCTGGGGGGGGTGAATGAAAAACTGTTTTTT
.,TRBJ2-4,.,TRBV6-2/TRBV6-3,CASSPHSQGPKNIQYF,TGTGCCAGCAGTCCCCACAGCCAGGGTCCAAAAAACATTCAGTACTTC
.,TRBJ1-3,.,TRBV7-9,CASSLAATGQRNTIYF,TGTGCCAGCAGCTTAGCGGCAACAGGGCAGCGGAACACCATATATTTT
TRBD1,TRBJ1-2,once,TRBV5-6,CASSFTPNGQGNYGYTF,TGTGCCAGCAGCTTTACTCCTAACGGACAGGGCAACTATGGCTACACCTTC